This T cell receptor (beta chain) was recorded in a study of blood T cell repertoires in COVID-19. Background on the study: COVID-19 samples from acute and convalescent phases originated in the United States, Italy and Spain. In each case, the material was cDNA or gDNA derived from T cells, B-cell-depleted T cells, or PBMCs.

Per the original data handling: Reference gene primer amplification gave nucleated cell count estimates. Only in-frame clones appear in the TCRdb table, and some are missing; sequencing was by immunoSEQ multiplex PCR. D and trimming were read from the DNA, whereas the V and J calls and clone size are those reported in that table. The sample lists fewer than 200,000 clones, around 85% occurring once. Participants' reported clinical history set cohort assignment. CDR3 length: 13 residues. Trimming stripped 5 bases from V and 5 bases from J, with 10 bases between. Germline assignment: CDR1 SEHNR and CDR2 FQNEAQ (reference sequence).

The TCR originated in a middle-aged woman with acute COVID-19. Specimen: PBMCs or T cells enriched from blood (not recorded which). This sequence joins TRBV7-9 and TRBJ1-5; perhaps TRBD1 as D (5 bases). CDR3: CASSALGDQPQHF. In DNA form, the CDR3 reads TGTGCCAGCAGCGCCCTAGGGGATCAGCCCCAGCATTTT.